The 3 T cell receptor beta chains below were found in one sample sequenced in a study of beta chain features in type 1 diabetes. Whole-study results and caveats: Type 1 diabetes patients had TCRB CDR3s that were shorter (moderately but significantly so) in all four CD4+ subsets.

Sequenced material consisted of expressed TCRB transcripts (all of the isolated RNA was reverse transcribed). Repertoires were generated with immunoSEQ multiplex PCR, while TCRdb's copy carries only in-frame clones and drops some. The table has some 660,000 clones, over 12% seen once. Their cognate antigens are unknown. Sequencing used naive CD4+ T cells from blood. The origin of the receptors is a man younger than 35 with type 1 diabetes.

The sample holds a few counts of this clone. This chain links TRBV7-2 with TRBJ2-3; 9 nucleotides align to TRBD2. The CDR3 is made up of 16 amino acids. Germline V gene data show CDR1 as SGHTA and CDR2 as FQGNSA. The trim removed 1 base at V and 0 bases at J, leaving 2 bases unmatched. CDR3 nucleotides: TGTGCCAGCAGCTTAGGCGGACTAGCGAGCACAGATACGCAGTATTTT. This encodes CASSLGGLASTDTQYF.

The table lists this clone with a few counts. V and J are TRBV5-4 and TRBJ2-7; 9 nucleotides line up with TRBD2. CDR1 is SGHNT and CDR2 is YYREEE in the germline V gene (reference sequence). The V segment lost 2 bases and the J segment 5 bases; nucleotides outside the gene matches: 5. The CDR3 length is 14 residues. CDR3 nucleotides: TGTGCCAGCAGCTTCCCTAGCGGGATCAACGAGCAGTACTTC. Translating gives CASSFPSGINEQYF.

The genes are TRBV30 and TRBJ2-3; the D gene is possibly TRBD2 (5 bases). The CDR3 runs to 12 residues. CDR1 GTSNPN and CDR2 SVGIG come from the germline V gene (reference sequence). The V and J ends lost 4 bases and 4 bases respectively, with 9 bases between them. CDR3 sequence reads: CAWTAGADTQYF. The CDR3 DNA reads TGTGCCTGGACCGCCGGGGCAGATACGCAGTATTTT. Full variable domain (remainder filled in from reference TRBV30 and TRBJ2-3): SQTIHQWPATLVQPVGSPLSLECTVEGTSNPNLYWYRQAAGRGLQLLFYSVGIGQISSEVPQNLSASRPQDRQFILSSKKLLLSDSGFYLCAWTAGADTQYFGPGTRLTVL.